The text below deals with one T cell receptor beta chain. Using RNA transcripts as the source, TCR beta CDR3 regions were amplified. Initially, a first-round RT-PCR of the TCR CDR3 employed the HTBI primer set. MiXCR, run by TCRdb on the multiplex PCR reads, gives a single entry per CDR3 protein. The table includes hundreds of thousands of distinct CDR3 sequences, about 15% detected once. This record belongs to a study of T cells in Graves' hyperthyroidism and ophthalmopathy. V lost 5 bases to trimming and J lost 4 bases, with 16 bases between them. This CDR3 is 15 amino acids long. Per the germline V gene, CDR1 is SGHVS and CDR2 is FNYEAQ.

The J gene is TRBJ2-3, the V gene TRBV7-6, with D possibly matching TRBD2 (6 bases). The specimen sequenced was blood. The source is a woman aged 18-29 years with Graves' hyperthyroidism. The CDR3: CASSAEWASADTQYF. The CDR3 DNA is TGTGCCAGCAGCGCAGAATGGGCTAGCGCAGATACGCAGTATTTT. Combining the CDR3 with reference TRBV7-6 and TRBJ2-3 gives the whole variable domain GAGVSQSPRYKVTKRGQDVALRCDPISGHVSLYWYRQALGQGPEFLTYFNYEAQQDKSGLPNDRFSAERPEGSISTLTIQRTEQRDSAMYRCASSAEWASADTQYFGPGTRLTVL.